The source of this T cell receptor (beta chain) is a study of blood T cell repertoires in COVID-19. Study at large: PBMCs, B-cell-depleted T cells, or T cells were the source of the cDNA or gDNA that made up the material.

The repertoire was sequenced with immunoSEQ multiplex PCR; TCRdb's copy has only in-frame clones and lacks some. The data show 200,000 to 250,000 clones, around 90% seen once. Specimen: PBMCs or T cells enriched from blood (not recorded which). The receptor comes from a woman aged 25 to 39 with acute COVID-19.

The CDR3 loop reads CASSFTSGSRYEQYF. CDR3 coding DNA: TGTGCCAGCAGCTTTACTAGCGGGAGTAGGTACGAGCAGTACTTC. The chain uses TRBV7-2 and TRBJ2-7; the match to TRBD2 covers 11 bases. This CDR3 region has 15 residues. The ends lost 3 bases at V and 4 bases at J; junction bases unmatched: 5. Germline lookup yields CDR1 SGHTA and CDR2 FQGNSA.